Presented here are 8 T cell receptor beta chains from one specimen sequenced in a study of shared T cell receptors in the human thymus. Assay: immunoSEQ multiplex PCR; the TCRdb copy retains only in-frame clones and omits some. The profile shows some 700,000 clones, roughly 88% of them singletons. Separately, the same data were catalogued under a study of human thymus T cells.

Material: thymocytes. Receptor source: a girl less than two years old with a congenital heart defect.

The rearrangement uses TRBV12-5 and TRBJ1-3; D not certain. Trimming stripped 4 bases from V and 4 bases from J, with 11 bases between. There are 14 residues in the CDR3. The germline V gene has CDR1 LGHNT and CDR2 FRNRAP. Here the CDR3 reads CASGSRRSGNTIYF. The CDR3 DNA reads TGTGCTAGTGGTTCGCGCAGGTCGGGAAACACCATATATTTT.

This sequence joins TRBV12-2 and TRBJ1-1; the table assigns TRBD1, which was not confirmed against the DNA. TRBV12-2 is an annotated pseudogene. The CDR3 has 17 residues. CDR3 in amino acids: CASRLGPNRVMNTEAFF. As DNA, the CDR3 is TGTGCAAGTCGCTTAGGCCCTAACAGGGTGATGAACACTGAAGCTTTCTTT.

This clone was seen just once. The genes are TRBV11-2 and TRBJ1-2; D is unresolved. The CDR3 is 15 residues long. Germline CDR1 reads SGHAT; CDR2 reads FQNNGV. The V end lost 2 bases, the J end lost 0 bases, and 10 bases lay between the germline ends. CDR3 DNA: TGTGCCAGCAGCTTAAGGGAGCTCACTAACTATGGCTACACCTTC. Protein: CASSLRELTNYGYTF.

The V gene is TRBV5-4, the J gene TRBJ1-4; perhaps TRBD1 as D (5 bases). CDR3 length: 15 residues. Between the trimmed V and J ends, which lost 0 bases and 5 bases, there was a span of 11 bases. CDR1 SGHNT and CDR2 YYREEE come from the germline V gene (reference sequence). The CDR3 nucleotides read TGTGCCAGCAGCTTGGCCGGGGCGGGAAATGAAAAACTGTTTTTT. Translation: CASSLAGAGNEKLFF.

The V and J genes are TRBV15 and TRBJ2-5, with 11 bases that match TRBD2. The CDR3 contains 21 residues. J lost 1 base, V lost 0 bases, and 16 bases had no gene match. The germline gives CDR1 LNHNV, CDR2 YYDKDF (reference sequence). This CDR3 is CATSRDMFRTSGGATQETQYF. The DNA for the CDR3 is TGTGCCACCAGCAGAGATATGTTTAGAACTAGCGGGGGAGCCACCCAAGAGACCCAGTACTTC. The complete variable domain, with remaining parts taken from reference TRBV15 and TRBJ2-5, reads DAMVIQNPRYQVTQFGKPVTLSCSQTLNHNVMYWYQQKSSQAPKLLFHYYDKDFNNEADTPDNFQSRRPNTSFCFLDIRSPGLGDTAMYLCATSRDMFRTSGGATQETQYFGPGTRLLVL.

V is TRBV5-1 and J is TRBJ2-7, with 10 positions matching TRBD1. The CDR3 runs to 18 residues. V was pared by 4 bases and J by 3 bases, with 16 bases of the junction left unmatched. CDR1 is SGHRS and CDR2 is YFSETQ in the germline V gene. CDR3 bases: TGCGCCAGCAGCCCCAGAGGGACAGGGGTGGCCAAATTCTACGAGCAGTACTTC. Translated: CASSPRGTGVAKFYEQYF. Looking up the rest from reference TRBV5-1 and TRBJ2-7 gives the full variable domain: KAGVTQTPRYLIKTRGQQVTLSCSPISGHRSVSWYQQTPGQGLQFLFEYFSETQRNKGNFPGRFSGRQFSNSRSEMNVSTLELGDSALYLCASSPRGTGVAKFYEQYFGPGTRLTVT.

The CDR3: CASSILGNDRQYEQYF. The CDR3 DNA sequence: TGTGCCAGTAGTATACTTGGGAACGACAGGCAGTACGAGCAGTACTTC. The V gene is TRBV19, the J gene TRBJ2-7; tentative D call: TRBD1 (6 bases). This CDR3 has 16 residues. The germline V and J ends were trimmed by 2 bases and 4 bases, with 18 bases remaining between them. Per the germline V gene, CDR1 is LNHDA and CDR2 is SQIVND (reference sequence).

The sample holds a few counts of this clone. The CDR3 DNA follows: TGTGCCAGCAGCCCCGGTTGGGGCTACACCTTC. It is translated as CASSPGWGYTF. The rearrangement joins TRBV5-5 to TRBJ1-2; no reliable D call. This CDR3 region has 11 residues. CDR1 is SGHKS, CDR2 YYEKEE, per germline (reference sequence). The V end was cut by 4 bases, the J end by 8 bases, with 9 bases between. Full variable domain (outside the CDR3, taken from reference TRBV5-5 and TRBJ1-2): DAGVTQSPTHLIKTRGQQVTLRCSPISGHKSVSWYQQVLGQGPQFIFQYYEKEERGRGNFPDRFSARQFPNYSSELNVNALLLGDSALYLCASSPGWGYTFGSGTRLTVV.